This T cell receptor (beta chain) was captured by sequencing in a study of human T cells and chemical hapten exposure. This clonotype was counted at least ten times. The germline V and J ends were trimmed by 1 base and 4 bases, with 14 bases remaining between them. This CDR3 spans 16 amino acids. CDR1 is SGHTA and CDR2 is FQGNSA in the germline V gene. TCRdb analysed the RACE reads with MiXCR anew, one entry per CDR3 protein. Counted here are approximately 400,000 distinct CDR3 sequences, roughly 4.8% occurring once; the ten biggest clones make up roughly 2.4%. Noted time point: patch test 1, 2 weeks after DPC sensitization. Described treatment: therapeutic diphenylcyclopropenone sensitization with weekly scalp DPC.

The sample in question was whole blood, obtained in connection with sensitization to the hapten diphenylcyclopropenone (DPC). The origin of this receptor is a woman aged 45-65 years with alopecia areata. Some clones in this sample may be carry-over from other donors' samples. V usage is TRBV7-2 and J usage is TRBJ2-1, with unresolved D. DNA of the CDR3: TGTGCCAGCAGCTTAGTTTTTAGCCAACTTTACAATGAGCAGTTCTTC. Protein product: CASSLVFSQLYNEQFF.